Below are 2 T cell receptor beta chains sequenced from a single sample in a study of T cells in women clearing cervical HPV infection. Generated by immunoSEQ multiplex PCR, the TCRdb table keeps only in-frame clones and is missing some. The listing contains roughly 35,000 clones. Sample: blood buffy coat. The receptors shown here come from a woman between 18 and 70 years old with a cervical HPV16 infection that either progressed to CIN3+ or cleared (not recorded which).

Worth noting for this clone: The DNA ends 3 residues before the CDR3 does, and the rest of the CDR3 is filled in from the germline J gene. The chain carries TRBV18 and TRBJ1-4; D gene ambiguous. CDR1 and CDR2 from the germline V gene are KGHSH and LQKENI. The CDR3 loop spans 16 amino acids. Here the CDR3 reads CASSPRHVPYNSPLFF. The DNA read from the CDR3 is TGTGCCAGCTCACCACGACACGTACCCTATAATTCACCA.

For this clone: From the germline J gene comes the end of the CDR3, since the read stops 3 residues before it. This chain uses TRBV7-3 with TRBJ1-6; D is unclear. CDR1 and CDR2 (germline): SGHTA, FQGTGA. The CDR3 sequence is 12 residues long. Trimming took off 4 bases at V and 11 bases at J, with 9 bases between the two ends. The CDR3 spells CASSSAGTPLHF. The CDR3 bases that were read are TGTGCCAGCAGCTCCGCGGGTACACCC.